What follows describes a single T cell receptor (beta chain). Sequencing was performed with immunoSEQ multiplex PCR; in TCRdb, only in-frame clones are kept and a portion is missing. The top ten hold around 5% of the sample, which has 150,000 to 200,000 clones, about 85% seen once. The sample originates from a study of blood T cell repertoires in COVID-19. CDR1 and CDR2 from the germline V gene are LGHNA and YSLEER. The length of the CDR3 is 18 residues. The V gene end was trimmed by 1 base and the J gene end by 4 bases; junction bases not matched to a gene: 9. Material for sequencing was peripheral blood. The clonotype comes from a woman aged 45-65 years with COVID-19, enrolled during active disease. The rearrangement uses TRBV4-3 and TRBJ2-2; 10 bases fit TRBD2. In DNA form, the CDR3 reads TGCGCCAGCAGCCAAGGGAGCGGGGGGGCCTGGGGCACCGGGGAGCTGTTTTTT. Translated, it gives CASSQGSGGAWGTGELFF.